A selection of T cell receptor beta chains follows, all from one sample in a study of T cells in localized non-small cell lung cancer. Sequenced by immunoSEQ multiplex PCR; TCRdb stores in-frame clones only, minus some. The table includes fewer than 40,000 clones, roughly nine tenths detected once. Sequences were derived from peripheral blood, sampled before any cancer treatment. These receptors all stem from a female donor older than 55 with stage I lung adenocarcinoma. CDR3s include the opening cysteine and the closing phenylalanine or tryptophan.

V,CDR3
TRBV7-8,CASSLEGQGTPGELFF
TRBV6-1,CASRGPELAKNIQYF
TRBV4-3,CASSQGVGGTNYGYTF
TRBV9,CASSVDGVNYGYTF
TRBV7-2,CASSLVRGEKETQYF
TRBV5-1,CASSEQGANYGYTF
TRBV6-1,CASSYLNEQYF
TRBV9,CASSPEPQGDYEQYF
TRBV7-2,CASSLSGVNYEQYF
TRBV5-1,CASSFGGESTGELFF
TRBV27,CASSLSYQETQYF
TRBV19,CASSTLRTSHNEQFF
TRBV15,CASYPPGPCPDTQYF
TRBV5-1,CASSLQSPADNEQFF
TRBV7-2,CASSLMLAGGGEQYF
TRBV6-6,CASSYWGRDNQPQHF
TRBV5-1,CASSSQITVYSGANVLTF
TRBV10-3,CAAGGTGNEKLFF
TRBV21-1,CASSTHGDAGELFF
TRBV11-3,CASSGAGASGTDTQYF
TRBV5-4,CASSPDRQETQYF
TRBV6-6,CASSPQGSGSNQPQHF
TRBV29-1,CSVHGLAYNEQFF
TRBV6-5,CASSPTSGLYNEQFF
TRBV30,CAWRVSGRSYEQYF
TRBV7-9,CASSPTSGRADTQYF
TRBV4-1,CASSQVWGGETQYF
TRBV18,CASSPRTALNTEAFF
TRBV30,CAWSVDRGTQYF
TRBV6-6,CASSHDRGRITEAFF
TRBV6-5,CASSYSRGAYEQYF
TRBV11-2,CASSSMAPYNEQFF
TRBV28,CASSRGQGVYTEAFF
TRBV4-1,CASSQGAGLLDTEAFF
TRBV30,CAWSVPGRYGYTF
TRBV4-2,CASSQEGLAESSYNEQFF
TRBV20-1,CSAVGNTIYF
TRBV5-6,CASSSMGQGYREQYF
TRBV28,CASSALAGATDTQYF
TRBV12-5,CASGFVGNTGELFF
TRBV9,CASSVYVSGTYNEQFF